The clone carrying this T cell receptor beta chain was seen ten or more times. This sample is drawn from a study of T cells in Graves' hyperthyroidism and ophthalmopathy. Regions amplified from RNA transcripts were the TCR beta CDR3 regions. An initial round of RT-PCR targeting the TCR CDR3 relied on the HTBI primer set. MiXCR, run by TCRdb on the multiplex PCR reads, gives a single entry per CDR3 protein. This repertoire shows around 400,000 distinct CDR3 sequences, just under 25% found once; its top ten account for less than 85%. The germline V gene encodes CDR1 SNHLY and CDR2 FYNNEI. Trimming took 5 bases from V and 6 from J; bases not matched to a gene: 9. This CDR3 spans 15 amino acids. Hyperthyroidism was newly diagnosed in patients aged 18 to 65 (duration under 2 months).

This clonotype was sampled from a man aged 50 to 60 with Graves' hyperthyroidism. The sequenced material came from blood. The V and J genes are TRBV2 and TRBJ2-7; the match to TRBD2 covers 11 bases. The DNA of the CDR3 is TGTGCCAGCAGTCCGCTTCTAGCGGGAGGAGGCGAGCAGTACTTC. The encoded protein is CASSPLLAGGGEQYF. Filled out from reference TRBV2 and TRBJ2-7, the complete variable domain reads EPEVTQTPSHQVTQMGQEVILRCVPISNHLYFYWYRQILGQKVEFLVSFYNNEISEKSEIFDDQFSVERPDGSNFTLKIRSTKLEDSAMYFCASSPLLAGGGEQYFGPGTRLTVT.